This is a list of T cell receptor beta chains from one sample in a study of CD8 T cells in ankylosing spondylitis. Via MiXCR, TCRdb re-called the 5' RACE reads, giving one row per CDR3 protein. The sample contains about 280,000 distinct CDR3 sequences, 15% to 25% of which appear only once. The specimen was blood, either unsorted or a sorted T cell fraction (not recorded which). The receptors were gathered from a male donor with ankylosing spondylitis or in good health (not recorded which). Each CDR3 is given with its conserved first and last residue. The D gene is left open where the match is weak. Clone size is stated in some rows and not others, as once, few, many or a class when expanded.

TGTGCCAGCAGTGAAGATTGGGGGGGGCGCACAGATACGCAGTATTTT,CASSEDWGGRTDTQYF,.,.,TRBV6-1,TRBJ2-3
TGTGCCATCAGTGAACAGGGGGTAGGTGAAGTGGCTGGGGCCAACGTCCTGACTTTC,CAISEQGVGEVAGANVLTF,few,TRBD1,TRBV10-3,TRBJ2-6
TGTGCCAGCAGTCCCGGGGGGGGGTCAGGAGATACGCAGTATTTT,CASSPGGGSGDTQYF,.,TRBD2,TRBV27,TRBJ2-3
TGCAGTGCGCTAAGGGGGGCGAATAGCAATCAGCCCCAGCATTTT,CSALRGANSNQPQHF,few,.,TRBV20-1,TRBJ1-5
TGCAGCGTAACCGGGACTACCTCCTACAATGAGCAGTTCTTC,CSVTGTTSYNEQFF,many,TRBD2,TRBV29-1,TRBJ2-1
TGTGCCTGGTCGAGCAGGGGGAACACTGAAGCTTTCTTT,CAWSSRGNTEAFF,few,.,TRBV30,TRBJ1-1
TGTGCCAGCAGTGAAGACCCTACTGGGGCCAACGTCCTGACTTTC,CASSEDPTGANVLTF,few,.,TRBV2,TRBJ2-6
TGTGCCAGCAGTCTGGGGGGCGGTAATTCACCCCTCCACTTT,CASSLGGGNSPLHF,.,.,TRBV12-3/TRBV12-4,TRBJ1-6
TGCGCCAGCAGCTATGGGGGACAGGGCCCAGCCAAAAACATTCAGTACTTC,CASSYGGQGPAKNIQYF,many,TRBD1,TRBV5-1,TRBJ2-4
TGCAGTGCTAGACGGGGGCTAAGCTATGGCTACACCTTC,CSARRGLSYGYTF,few,.,TRBV20-1,TRBJ1-2
TGCAGCGTTGAGGCAGGGGGCAACATTCAGTACTTC,CSVEAGGNIQYF,.,TRBD1,TRBV29-1,TRBJ2-4
TGTGCCAGCAGTTTGGGGTTTGCAGCCACTGAAGCTTTCTTT,CASSLGFAATEAFF,few,.,TRBV27,TRBJ1-1
TGTGCCAGCAGCCTCCGTGCAGGCCTAGCAGTTGATACGCAGTATTTT,CASSLRAGLAVDTQYF,many,.,TRBV9,TRBJ2-3
TGCAGCGTTCTGCTCAGGGGCAATGAGCAGTTCTTC,CSVLLRGNEQFF,.,.,TRBV29-1,TRBJ2-1
TGTGCCAGCAGTTACTTCGGGACAGGGGGCAGCACAGATACGCAGTATTTT,CASSYFGTGGSTDTQYF,few,TRBD1,TRBV6-5,TRBJ2-3
TGTGCCAGCAGCTTGGGCGGGGTAGACTATGGCTACACCTTC,CASSLGGVDYGYTF,.,.,TRBV5-6,TRBJ1-2
TGTGCCAGCAGTTTAATCGGGGGGGCGGATGAGCAGTTCTTC,CASSLIGGADEQFF,few,TRBD2,TRBV12-3/TRBV12-4,TRBJ2-1
TGCGCCAGCAGCCATACTAGCGGGAGAAGCTACAATGAGCAGTTCTTC,CASSHTSGRSYNEQFF,.,TRBD2,TRBV4-1,TRBJ2-1
TGCGCCAGCAGCACTAGGACTAGCGGGAGGACGAACACCGGGGAGCTGTTTTTT,CASSTRTSGRTNTGELFF,few,TRBD2,TRBV5-1,TRBJ2-2
TGTGCCAGCAGACCCCCGGGCCGGGGTGAAAAACTGTTTTTT,CASRPPGRGEKLFF,.,.,TRBV28,TRBJ1-4
TGTGCCAGCAGCTTAGTTCCGGGAGTGGAGTTCTTC,CASSLVPGVEFF,.,.,TRBV7-8,TRBJ2-1
TGCGCCAGCAGCTTGAACGGGGGAAAAACCGGGGAGCTGTTTTTT,CASSLNGGKTGELFF,.,.,TRBV5-1,TRBJ2-2
TGTGCCAGCTCACCCGGGATCAGCGGGGGAGACAATGAGCAGTTCTTC,CASSPGISGGDNEQFF,.,TRBD2,TRBV18,TRBJ2-1
TGCAGTGCCCGGGTGGGCTCGGCTTTCTTT,CSARVGSAFF,many,.,TRBV20-1,TRBJ1-1
TGTGCCAGCAGCTTAGAGCGGAGAAGCACCGGGGAGCTGTTTTTT,CASSLERRSTGELFF,few,.,TRBV7-2,TRBJ2-2
TGCGCCAGCAGCCCACGAGGGAGGGAGGACACTGAAGCTTTCTTT,CASSPRGREDTEAFF,few,.,TRBV5-1,TRBJ1-1
TGTGCCAGCAGCCCAAAGAGGGAGCCCCAGCATTTT,CASSPKREPQHF,.,.,TRBV12-3/TRBV12-4,TRBJ1-5
TGTGCCAGCAGCTGGGGACAGGGAAGCACAGATACGCAGTATTTT,CASSWGQGSTDTQYF,.,TRBD1,TRBV14,TRBJ2-3
TGCAGTGCTAGACGGGGACTAGCGGGAGGGGATACGCAGTATTTT,CSARRGLAGGDTQYF,many,TRBD2,TRBV20-1,TRBJ2-3
TGTGCCAGCAGCCCCCTACAGGGCTCTGGGGCCAACGTCCTGACTTTC,CASSPLQGSGANVLTF,many,.,TRBV9,TRBJ2-6
TGCAGCGTTGGTTTCGTCGGGGAGCCGAACACTGAAGCTTTCTTT,CSVGFVGEPNTEAFF,few,.,TRBV29-1,TRBJ1-1
TGTGCCAGCATTCGGACAGGGATTAATTCACCCCTCCACTTT,CASIRTGINSPLHF,few,TRBD1,TRBV6-1,TRBJ1-6
TGCGCCAGCACCCGGGCAGTGAACACTGAAGCTTTCTTT,CASTRAVNTEAFF,many,.,TRBV5-1,TRBJ1-1
TGCAGTGCTAGAGACGGGGGGGGCGCGGAAAAACTGTTTTTT,CSARDGGGAEKLFF,.,.,TRBV20-1,TRBJ1-4
TGTGCCAGCAGCTTGATGACGCTGAACACCGGGGAGCTGTTTTTT,CASSLMTLNTGELFF,few,.,TRBV5-4,TRBJ2-2
TGTGCCAGCAGCTTTACCCCCGGCCCGGGACCCCAGGGTACGCAGTATTTT,CASSFTPGPGPQGTQYF,.,.,TRBV7-3,TRBJ2-3
TGTGCCAGCAAACAGGGAGTACAAGAGACCCAGTACTTC,CASKQGVQETQYF,few,.,TRBV7-6,TRBJ2-5
TGCGCCAGCAGCCAGACTAGCGGGGATACGCAGTATTTT,CASSQTSGDTQYF,many,TRBD2,TRBV5-1,TRBJ2-3
TGTGCCAGCAGATCCCAGGGCCGGGCTGAAGCTTTCTTT,CASRSQGRAEAFF,few,.,TRBV27,TRBJ1-1
TGTGCCAGCAGTTTAGCACAGTCAAGGTACAATGAGCAGTTCTTC,CASSLAQSRYNEQFF,few,.,TRBV12-3/TRBV12-4,TRBJ2-1